This T cell receptor beta chain was found in a study of T-cell reconstitution after alpha-beta-depleted transplantation in children. Unique molecular identifiers were incorporated into the prepared TCRbeta library. TCRdb independently ran MiXCR on the PCR reads; one entry per CDR3 protein. The table lists some 120,000 distinct CDR3 sequences, roughly 24% of them singletons. The table lists this clonotype with a few counts. Its antigen is unidentified. Germline values: CDR1 MNHEY, CDR2 SMNVEV (reference sequence). V was shortened by 6 bases and J by 2 bases, with 15 bases between the two germline ends. The CDR3 is 15 amino acids. Study conclusions and caveats: Some patients' high day-60 TCRbeta diversity was traced to surviving recipient T cells and thymic progenitors. Among T cells one year after transplant, newly produced cells accounted for most counts and diversity. Expanded graft clones numbering several hundred reportedly gave rise to alpha-beta T cells about two months after transplant.

The V call is TRBV27, the J call TRBJ2-3, with D possibly matching TRBD2 (6 bases). The sample consisted of PBMCs, mostly from graft donor cells, taken 180 days after TCRalphabeta/CD19-depleted stem cell transplant. The origin of this receptor is a male patient between 2 and 15 years old who had a stem cell transplant for chronic granulomatous disease, so the T cells may come from the graft donor. CDR3 coding DNA: TGTGCCAGCAGACAGCGGGCCTCCTTCACAGATACGCAGTATTTT. It encodes CASRQRASFTDTQYF.